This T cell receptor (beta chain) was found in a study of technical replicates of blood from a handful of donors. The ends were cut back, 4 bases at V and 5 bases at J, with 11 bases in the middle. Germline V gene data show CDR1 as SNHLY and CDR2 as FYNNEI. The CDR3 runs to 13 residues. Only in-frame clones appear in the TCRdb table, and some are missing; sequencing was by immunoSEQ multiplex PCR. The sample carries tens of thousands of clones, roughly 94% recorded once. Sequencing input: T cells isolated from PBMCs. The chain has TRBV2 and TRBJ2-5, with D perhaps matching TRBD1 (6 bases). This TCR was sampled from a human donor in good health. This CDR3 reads CASSATGWETQYF. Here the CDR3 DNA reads TGTGCCAGCAGTGCAACAGGGTGGGAGACCCAGTACTTC.